Below, 31 T cell receptor beta chains from the same sample are listed, as sequenced in a study of blood T cells in healthy people across ages (dated by TCRdb to the mid-2010s). The library relied on 5' RACE. Instrument used: Illumina HiSeq 2500. A second PCR of roughly 7 to 12 cycles was performed with a sample-barcoded 5' primer and a J-beta primer mix. Starting from the raw public reads, TCRdb applied fastp trimming at Q25, assembled clones with MiXCR and retained in-frame beta chains. One record per CDR3 amino acid sequence lists the most common genes and DNA. This sample lists roughly 2 million distinct CDR3 sequences; 49% were detected once. The ten largest make up approximately 2% of the sample. What was sequenced was blood. Receptors were obtained from a woman aged 40 to 50 in good health.

This clonotype was counted between two and nine times. This chain uses TRBV5-1 with TRBJ2-7; a weak D match, TRBD2 (8 bases). Germline CDR1 and CDR2: SGHRS and YFSETQ. The CDR3 is 18 residues long. Trimming shortened V by 3 bases and J by 2 bases, and 24 bases separated the two germline ends. Written as DNA, the CDR3 is TGCGCCAGCAGCTCAAAGACAGGGCGCGGGGGGATTACCTACGAGCAGTACTTC. It translates to CASSSKTGRGGITYEQYF.

This clonotype was detected a few times. The rearrangement uses TRBV6-6 and TRBJ1-2, with D perhaps TRBD1 (5 bases). The germline CDR1 and CDR2 sequences are MNHNY and SVGAGI (reference sequence). The CDR3 consists of 10 residues. Trimming pared 6 bases from V and 8 bases from J, leaving 7 bases between. The CDR3: CASSRDGYTF. The CDR3 DNA reads TGTGCCAGCAGCAGGGACGGCTACACCTTC.

The chain recombines TRBV4-3 with TRBJ2-5; D perhaps matches TRBD2 (6 bases). V was shortened by 0 bases and J by 1 base, with 9 bases between the two germline ends. This CDR3 is built from 15 residues. Germline V gene sequence: CDR1 LGHNA, CDR2 YSLEER. The chain's CDR3 is CASSQEGGIQETQYF. CDR3 nucleotides: TGCGCCAGCAGCCAAGAAGGAGGGATCCAAGAGACCCAGTACTTC.

V and J are TRBV5-4 and TRBJ1-1; 7 bases map to TRBD1. This CDR3 comprises 16 residues. V trimming: 0 bases; J trimming: 0 bases; junction bases outside the gene matches: 5. CDR1 and CDR2 (germline): SGHNT, YYREEE (reference sequence). CDR3 sequence reads: CASSLGSQGLNTEAFF. Here the CDR3 DNA reads TGTGCCAGCAGCTTGGGTTCACAGGGGTTGAACACTGAAGCTTTCTTT.

This clonotype has just a few counts. The J gene is TRBJ2-7, the V gene TRBV28; 7 nucleotides agree with TRBD2. The germline V gene encodes CDR1 MDHEN and CDR2 SYDVKM. Trimming cost V 8 bases and J 7 bases; bases outside gene matches: 11. The CDR3 has 13 amino acids. As DNA, the CDR3 is TGTGCCAGCGAAACGTTGTTGGGAGGGGAGCAGTACTTC. Translating gives CASETLLGGEQYF.

This chain links TRBV5-1 with TRBJ2-7; TRBD2 aligns across 8 bases. V was clipped by 0 bases and J by 2 bases; unmatched bases: 16. The CDR3 sequence is 19 residues long. Germline V gene lookup returns CDR1 SGHRS and CDR2 YFSETQ. Here the CDR3 reads CASSLGSSGRGGLAYEQYF. The CDR3 DNA reads as TGCGCCAGCAGCTTGGGCTCTTCGGGGCGCGGGGGACTAGCCTACGAGCAGTACTTC.

The genes are TRBV5-1 and TRBJ2-1; weak D call: TRBD2 (6 bases). The CDR3 consists of 16 residues. Germline V gene sequence: CDR1 SGHRS, CDR2 YFSETQ. The ends were cut back, 4 bases at V and 0 bases at J, with 14 bases in the middle. The CDR3 nucleotides are TGCGCCAGCAGCCCGGGCGCGGGGAGCTCCTACAATGAGCAGTTCTTC. This translates into CASSPGAGSSYNEQFF.

The table lists this clonotype with a few counts. The chain links TRBV6-2 or TRBV6-3 to TRBJ2-5; D gene ambiguous. Deletions cut 5 bases from V and 5 bases from J, with 9 bases between. The CDR3 consists of 12 residues. Germline-derived CDR1 and CDR2 are MNHEY and SVGEGT. This CDR3 reads CASSAPSETQYF. For the CDR3, the DNA is TGTGCCAGCAGTGCACCCTCGGAGACCCAGTACTTC.

The chain's CDR3 is CASTPRRRGFSEQYF. The CDR3, as DNA: TGTGCCAGCACCCCCCGACGGAGGGGGTTCAGTGAGCAGTACTTC. The rearrangement links TRBV28 to TRBJ2-7; D is possibly TRBD1 or TRBD2 (6 bases each). The CDR3 loop spans 15 amino acids. Deletions cut 7 bases from V and 7 bases from J, with 23 bases between. Germline V gene sequence: CDR1 MDHEN, CDR2 SYDVKM. The full variable domain, completed using reference TRBV28 and TRBJ2-7, is DVKVTQSSRYLVKRTGEKVFLECVQDMDHENMFWYRQDPGLGLRLIYFSYDVKMKEKGDIPEGYSVSREKKERFSLILESASTNQTSMYLCASTPRRRGFSEQYFGPGTRLTVT.

The chain uses TRBV6-6 and TRBJ2-5, with D hard to call. The end of the DNA fits TRBJ2-7 better, so the J call may be wrong. Germline values: CDR1 MNHNY, CDR2 SVGAGI (reference sequence). The length of the CDR3 is 13 residues. The CDR3 protein is CASSTHRTYEQYF. In nucleotides, the CDR3 is TGTGCCAGCAGTACCCACCGGACCTACGAGCAGTACTTC.

The chain uses TRBV15 and TRBJ2-5; no clear D. The CDR3 totals 11 residues. Trimming pared 0 bases from V and 7 bases from J, leaving 3 bases between. From germline, CDR1 is LNHNV and CDR2 YYDKDF (reference sequence). CDR3 in amino acids: CATSREGTQYF. CDR3 nucleotide sequence: TGTGCCACCAGCAGAGAGGGGACCCAGTACTTC.

This clonotype has at least ten counts. The genes are TRBV6-1 and TRBJ1-5; D gene ambiguous. Trimming shortened V by 1 base and J by 0 bases, and 10 bases separated the two germline ends. This CDR3 comprises 16 residues. Germline values: CDR1 MNHNS, CDR2 SASEGT. The CDR3 coding sequence is TGTGCCAGCAGTGAAGGATCCGGGAATAGCAATCAGCCCCAGCATTTT. It yields the protein CASSEGSGNSNQPQHF.

The rearrangement links TRBV3-1 to TRBJ1-4; 10 positions agree with TRBD1. CDR1 LGHDT and CDR2 YNNKEL come from the germline V gene (reference sequence). The V gene end was trimmed by 4 bases and the J gene end by 3 bases; junction bases not matched to a gene: 5. The CDR3 has 16 residues. The CDR3 is CASSRGQGKANEKLFF. For the CDR3, the DNA is TGTGCCAGCAGCCGGGGACAGGGGAAGGCTAATGAAAAACTGTTTTTT.

This clonotype was observed a handful of times. The chain recombines TRBV20-1 with TRBJ1-6, with D perhaps matching TRBD1 (5 bases). CDR1 and CDR2 (germline): DFQATT, SNEGSKA (reference sequence). The length of the CDR3 is 15 residues. V was pared by 3 bases and J by 3 bases, with 12 bases between. The CDR3 nucleotides are TGCAGTGCTAGGCCCTGGGGGGGCTATAATTCACCCCTCCACTTT. This sequence encodes CSARPWGGYNSPLHF.

Only a few counts were recorded for this clonotype. The chain joins TRBV20-1 to TRBJ2-3; 7 bases map to TRBD1. CDR1 DFQATT and CDR2 SNEGSKA come from the germline V gene (reference sequence). This CDR3 is 16 amino acids long. J lost 2 bases, V lost 5 bases, and 13 bases had no gene match. For the CDR3, the DNA is TGCAGTGCTGGCAGACAGGGAAGCTCTTCCACAGATACGCAGTATTTT. Protein: CSAGRQGSSSTDTQYF.

The rearrangement joins TRBV29-1 to TRBJ2-1; tentatively, D is TRBD1 or TRBD2 (5 bases each). Trimming shortened V by 8 bases and J by 6 bases, and 20 bases separated the two germline ends. This CDR3 contains 14 residues. CDR1 is SQVTM and CDR2 is ANQGSEA in the germline V gene. The CDR3 sequence: CSLRVGAPLNEQFF. The CDR3 bases are TGCAGCCTTCGTGTCGGGGCCCCTCTCAATGAGCAGTTCTTC.

The J gene is TRBJ2-1, the V gene TRBV6-5; unclear D gene. The CDR3 is 14 residues long. Germline values: CDR1 MNHEY, CDR2 SVGAGI. V lost 2 bases to trimming and J lost 0 bases, with 5 bases between them. DNA for the CDR3: TGTGCCAGCAGTTACACGGTCTCCTACAATGAGCAGTTCTTC. Amino acid sequence: CASSYTVSYNEQFF.

This clonotype was detected only a few times. This CDR3 is CAISEPRGGETQYF. The CDR3 DNA reads as TGTGCCATCAGTGAACCTAGGGGTGGTGAGACCCAGTACTTC. The chain combines TRBV10-3 with TRBJ2-5, with D maybe TRBD1 (5 bases). The CDR3 spans 14 residues. Trimming stripped 3 bases from V and 5 bases from J, with 13 bases between. The V gene's germline CDR1 is ENHRY and CDR2 SYGVKD.

J is TRBJ1-5 and V is TRBV2, with TRBD1 identical over 7 bases. The CDR3 sequence is 15 residues long. Trimming took 0 bases from V and 7 from J; bases not matched to a gene: 6. CDR1 SNHLY and CDR2 FYNNEI come from the germline V gene. This chain's CDR3 is CASSEAQGGMQPQHF. As DNA, the CDR3 is TGTGCCAGCAGTGAAGCTCAGGGGGGAATGCAGCCCCAGCATTTT.

This clonotype was observed a handful of times. The chain is built from TRBV7-9 and TRBJ1-4; D remains ambiguous. Trimming took 7 bases from V and 5 from J, leaving 14 bases between them. Germline V gene data show CDR1 as SEHNR and CDR2 as FQNEAQ (reference sequence). There are 14 residues in the CDR3. The chain's CDR3 is CASIAGRANEKLFF. Written as DNA, the CDR3 is TGTGCCAGCATCGCAGGCCGCGCGAATGAAAAACTGTTTTTT.

The chain employs TRBV28 and TRBJ1-2; D is unclear. Trimming left V 10 bases short and J 4 bases short, with 16 bases between. Germline CDR1 and CDR2: MDHEN and SYDVKM. The CDR3 length is 13 residues. The CDR3 sequence is CATNLGLSYGYTF. The CDR3 region has the DNA TGTGCCACCAATTTAGGGCTTAGCTATGGCTACACCTTC.

V is TRBV20-1 and J is TRBJ2-5; 7 bases align to TRBD1. The closer fit of TRBJ2-7 to the DNA end suggests the J call may be wrong. CDR1 DFQATT and CDR2 SNEGSKA come from the germline V gene (reference sequence). This CDR3 is built from 13 residues. The chain's CDR3 is CSAPDRERNEQYF. CDR3 DNA sequence: TGCAGTGCTCCAGACAGGGAGCGAAACGAGCAGTACTTC.

The chain couples TRBV5-1 to TRBJ2-1, with D uncertain. Trimming took 4 bases from V and 8 from J, leaving 7 bases between them. CDR1 SGHRS and CDR2 YFSETQ come from the germline V gene. The CDR3 length is 11 residues. The CDR3 region is CASSIDDEQFF. The CDR3 nucleotides read TGCGCCAGCAGCATTGATGATGAGCAGTTCTTC.

V gene TRBV20-1 combines with J gene TRBJ2-2, with no clear D. V was trimmed by 1 base and J by 5 bases, leaving 5 bases between them. CDR3 length: 12 residues. Germline loops: CDR1 DFQATT, CDR2 SNEGSKA (reference sequence). DNA of the CDR3: TGCAGTGCTAGAGTAAGGACCGGGGAGCTGTTTTTT. Protein product: CSARVRTGELFF.

In its sample, this clonotype was seen a few times. V is TRBV7-2 and J is TRBJ2-1; perhaps TRBD1 as D (6 bases). There are 13 residues in the CDR3. The V end was cut by 4 bases, the J end by 6 bases, with 10 bases between. Germline CDR1 reads SGHTA; CDR2 reads FQGNSA. CDR3 residues: CASSYGTFNEQFF. In nucleotides, the CDR3 is TGTGCCAGCAGCTATGGGACATTCAATGAGCAGTTCTTC.

This clonotype turned up a few times. The chain combines TRBV20-1 with TRBJ2-7; 11 positions agree with TRBD1. Losses at the gene ends were 2 bases for V and 6 bases for J; bases not matched to a gene: 3. The V gene's germline CDR1 is DFQATT and CDR2 SNEGSKA (reference sequence). The CDR3 consists of 13 residues. The CDR3 is CSARTGQGGEQYF. CDR3 nucleotide sequence: TGCAGTGCTAGAACGGGACAGGGGGGCGAGCAGTACTTC.

In this sample, this clonotype turned up once. For the CDR3, the DNA is TGTGCCAGCAGTGACAGGGAAGATACCCAAGAGACCCAGTACTTC. The encoded protein is CASSDREDTQETQYF. The gene calls are TRBV6-2 or TRBV6-3 and TRBJ2-5, with 7 bases lining up with TRBD1. The CDR3 has 15 residues. J lost 1 base, V lost 5 bases, and 7 bases had no gene match. Germline V gene lookup returns CDR1 MNHEY and CDR2 SVGEGT.

This clonotype turned up a few times. V and J are TRBV4-1 and TRBJ2-3, with a possible D match to TRBD2 (5 bases). Trimming removed 4 bases at V and 3 bases at J, with 17 bases between. Germline CDR1 is MGHRA and CDR2 is YSYEKL. The CDR3 extends over 16 amino acids. The DNA of the CDR3 is TGCGCCAGCAGCCCGTATTATTCGGGGATTACAGATACGCAGTATTTT. Its protein product is CASSPYYSGITDTQYF.

With regard to this clonotype: The conserved closing phenylalanine or tryptophan is absent in this CDR3, likely reflecting a read error. V usage is TRBV5-1 and J usage is TRBJ2-5, with D hard to call. The germline V gene encodes CDR1 SGHRS and CDR2 YFSETQ. This CDR3 spans 13 amino acids. Trimming shortened V by 6 bases and J by 2 bases, and 11 bases separated the two germline ends. CDR3 residues: CASTLGRQETQYL. CDR3 nucleotides: TGCGCCAGCACGTTAGGGCGGCAAGAGACCCAGTACTTA.

This chain links TRBV7-9 with TRBJ2-3; the match to TRBD2 covers 13 bases. The CDR3 contains 17 residues. V lost 4 bases, J lost 5 bases, and 9 bases stayed unmatched. CDR1 and CDR2 from the germline V gene are SEHNR and FQNEAQ (reference sequence). The DNA of the CDR3 is TGTGCCAGCAGCTCCACTAGCGGGAGGGCCATCGGAGATACGCAGTATTTT. The encoded protein is CASSSTSGRAIGDTQYF.

The rearrangement uses TRBV9 and TRBJ1-2, with TRBD1 matching 9 bases. The CDR3 covers 14 residues. With V trimmed by 2 bases and J by 6 bases, 5 bases remained unmatched. The V gene's germline CDR1 is SGDLS and CDR2 YYNGEE. CDR3 sequence (DNA): TGTGCCAGCAGCGTCAGGGACAGGGTCCATGGCTACACCTTC. This encodes CASSVRDRVHGYTF.